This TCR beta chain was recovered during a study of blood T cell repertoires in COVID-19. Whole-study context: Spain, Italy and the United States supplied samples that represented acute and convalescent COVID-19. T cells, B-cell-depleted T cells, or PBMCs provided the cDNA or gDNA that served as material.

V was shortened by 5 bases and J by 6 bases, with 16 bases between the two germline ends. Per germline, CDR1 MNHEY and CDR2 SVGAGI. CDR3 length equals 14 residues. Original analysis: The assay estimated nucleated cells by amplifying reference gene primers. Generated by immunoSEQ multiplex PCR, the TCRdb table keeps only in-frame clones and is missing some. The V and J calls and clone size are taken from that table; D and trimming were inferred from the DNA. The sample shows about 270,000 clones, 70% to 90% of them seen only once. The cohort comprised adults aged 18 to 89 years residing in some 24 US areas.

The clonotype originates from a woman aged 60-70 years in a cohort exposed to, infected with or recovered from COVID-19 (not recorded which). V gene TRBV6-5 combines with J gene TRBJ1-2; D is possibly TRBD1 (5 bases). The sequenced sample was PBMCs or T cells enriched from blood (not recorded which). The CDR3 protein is CASSKIQMDNGYTF. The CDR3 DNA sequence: TGTGCCAGCAGTAAAATACAAATGGACAATGGCTACACCTTC.